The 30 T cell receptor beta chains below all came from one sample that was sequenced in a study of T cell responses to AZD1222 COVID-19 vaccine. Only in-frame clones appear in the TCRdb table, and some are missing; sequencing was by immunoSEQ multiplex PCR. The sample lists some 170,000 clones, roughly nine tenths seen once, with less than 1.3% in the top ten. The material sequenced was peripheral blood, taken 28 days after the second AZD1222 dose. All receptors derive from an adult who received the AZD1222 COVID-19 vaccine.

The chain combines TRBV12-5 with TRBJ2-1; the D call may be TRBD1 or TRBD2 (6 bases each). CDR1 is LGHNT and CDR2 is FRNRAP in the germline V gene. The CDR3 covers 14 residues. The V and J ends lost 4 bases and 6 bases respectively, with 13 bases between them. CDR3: CASGSQGGLNEQFF. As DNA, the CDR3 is TGTGCTAGTGGTTCCCAAGGGGGGCTCAATGAGCAGTTCTTC. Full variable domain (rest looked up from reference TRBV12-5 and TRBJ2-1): DARVTQTPRHKVTEMGQEVTMRCQPILGHNTVFWYRQTMMQGLELLAYFRNRAPLDDSGMPKDRFSAEMPDATLATLKIQPSEPRDSAVYFCASGSQGGLNEQFFGPGTRLTVL.

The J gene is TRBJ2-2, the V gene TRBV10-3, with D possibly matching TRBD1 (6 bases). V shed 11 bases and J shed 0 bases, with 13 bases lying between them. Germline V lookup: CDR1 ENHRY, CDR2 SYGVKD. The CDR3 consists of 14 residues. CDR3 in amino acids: CAHQGGPNTGELFF. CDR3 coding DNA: TGTGCCCATCAAGGGGGACCGAACACCGGGGAGCTGTTTTTT.

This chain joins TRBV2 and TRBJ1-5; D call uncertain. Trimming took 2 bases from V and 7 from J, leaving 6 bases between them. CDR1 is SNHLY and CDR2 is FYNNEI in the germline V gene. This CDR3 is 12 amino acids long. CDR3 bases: TGTGCCAGCAGTGAACGCCAGCAGCCCCAGCATTTT. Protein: CASSERQQPQHF.

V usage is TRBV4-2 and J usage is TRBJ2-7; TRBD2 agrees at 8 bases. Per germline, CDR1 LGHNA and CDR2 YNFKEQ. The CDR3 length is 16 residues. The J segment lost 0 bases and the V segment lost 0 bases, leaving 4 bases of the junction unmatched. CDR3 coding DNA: TGTGCCAGCAGCCAAGAGGGCGGGGGGATCTCCTACGAGCAGTACTTC. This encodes CASSQEGGGISYEQYF.

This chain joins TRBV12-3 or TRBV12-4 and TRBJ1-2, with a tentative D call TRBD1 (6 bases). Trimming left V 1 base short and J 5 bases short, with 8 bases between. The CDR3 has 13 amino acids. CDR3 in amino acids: CASSLGQGYGYTF. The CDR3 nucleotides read TGTGCCAGCAGTTTAGGCCAGGGGTATGGCTACACCTTC.

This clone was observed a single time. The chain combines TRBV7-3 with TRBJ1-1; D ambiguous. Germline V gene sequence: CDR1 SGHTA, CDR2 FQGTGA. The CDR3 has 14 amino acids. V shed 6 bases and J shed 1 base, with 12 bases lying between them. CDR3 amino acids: CASRAGSSNTEAFF. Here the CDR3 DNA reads TGTGCCAGCAGGGCCGGGAGCTCGAACACTGAAGCTTTCTTT.

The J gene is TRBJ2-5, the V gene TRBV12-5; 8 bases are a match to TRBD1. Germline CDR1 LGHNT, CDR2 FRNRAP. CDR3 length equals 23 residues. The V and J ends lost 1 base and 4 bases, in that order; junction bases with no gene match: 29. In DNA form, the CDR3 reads TGTGCTAGTGGTTTGGACGGTACCGTGACCCTCCTACAGGACAGGGAGGTTTTAGAGACCCAGTACTTC. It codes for CASGLDGTVTLLQDREVLETQYF.

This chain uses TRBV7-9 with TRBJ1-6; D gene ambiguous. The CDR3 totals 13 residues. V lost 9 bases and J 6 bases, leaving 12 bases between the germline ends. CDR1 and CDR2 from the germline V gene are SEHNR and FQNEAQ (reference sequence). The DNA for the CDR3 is TGTGCCAGTCTTCGGGGAGCTAATTCACCCCTCCACTTT. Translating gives CASLRGANSPLHF.

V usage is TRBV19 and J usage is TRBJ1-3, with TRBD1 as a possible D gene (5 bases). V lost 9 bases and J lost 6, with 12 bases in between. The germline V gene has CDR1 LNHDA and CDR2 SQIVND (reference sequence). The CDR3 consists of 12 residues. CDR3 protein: CASTLGENTIYF. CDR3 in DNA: TGTGCCAGCACGTTAGGGGAAAACACCATATATTTT.

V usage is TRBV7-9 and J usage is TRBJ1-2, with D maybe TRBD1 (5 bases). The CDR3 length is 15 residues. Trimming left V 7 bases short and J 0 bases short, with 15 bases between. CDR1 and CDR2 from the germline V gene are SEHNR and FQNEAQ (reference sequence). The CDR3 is CASTTASTSNYGYTF. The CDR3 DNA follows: TGTGCCAGCACGACAGCGTCAACCTCTAACTATGGCTACACCTTC.

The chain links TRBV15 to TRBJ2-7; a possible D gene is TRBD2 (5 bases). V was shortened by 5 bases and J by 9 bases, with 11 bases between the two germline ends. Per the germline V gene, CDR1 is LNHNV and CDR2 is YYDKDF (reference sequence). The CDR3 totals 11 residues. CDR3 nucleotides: TGTGCCACCAGCTCCGGCGCGGGGCAGTACTTC. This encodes CATSSGAGQYF.

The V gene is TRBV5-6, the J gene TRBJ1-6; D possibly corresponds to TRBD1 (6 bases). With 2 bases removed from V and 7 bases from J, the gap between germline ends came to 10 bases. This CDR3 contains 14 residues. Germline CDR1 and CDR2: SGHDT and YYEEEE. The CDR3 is CASSLTQGNSPLHF. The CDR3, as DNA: TGTGCCAGCAGCTTAACACAGGGAAATTCACCCCTCCACTTT. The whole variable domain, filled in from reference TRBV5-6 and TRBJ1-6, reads DAGVTQSPTHLIKTRGQQVTLRCSPKSGHDTVSWYQQALGQGPQFIFQYYEEEERQRGNFPDRFSGHQFPNYSSELNVNALLLGDSALYLCASSLTQGNSPLHFGNGTRLTVT.

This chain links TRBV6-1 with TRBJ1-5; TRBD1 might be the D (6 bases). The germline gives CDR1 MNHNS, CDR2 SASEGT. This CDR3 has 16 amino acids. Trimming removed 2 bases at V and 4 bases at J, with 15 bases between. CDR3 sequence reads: CASSEPTGARNQPQHF. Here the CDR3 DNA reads TGTGCCAGCAGTGAACCGACGGGGGCCCGGAATCAGCCCCAGCATTTT.

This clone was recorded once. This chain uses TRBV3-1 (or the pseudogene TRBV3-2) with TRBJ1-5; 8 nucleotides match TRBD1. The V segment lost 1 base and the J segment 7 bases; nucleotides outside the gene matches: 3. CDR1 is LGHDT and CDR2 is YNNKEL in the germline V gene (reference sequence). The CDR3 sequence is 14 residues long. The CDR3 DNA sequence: TGTGCCAGCAGCCAAGGGCAGGGGGCCCAGCCCCAGCATTTT. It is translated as CASSQGQGAQPQHF.

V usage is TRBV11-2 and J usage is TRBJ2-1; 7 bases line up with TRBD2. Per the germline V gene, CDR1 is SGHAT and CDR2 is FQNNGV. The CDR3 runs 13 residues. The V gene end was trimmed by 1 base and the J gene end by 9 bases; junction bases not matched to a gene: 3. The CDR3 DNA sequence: TGTGCCAGCAGCTTAGGAACGGGGGGTGAGCAGTTCTTC. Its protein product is CASSLGTGGEQFF.

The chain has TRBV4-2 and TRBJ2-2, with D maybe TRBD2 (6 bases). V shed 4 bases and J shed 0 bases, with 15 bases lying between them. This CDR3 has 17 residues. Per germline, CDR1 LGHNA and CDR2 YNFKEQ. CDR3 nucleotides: TGTGCCAGCAGCCTCGGACCGGGGGATACGAACACCGGGGAGCTGTTTTTT. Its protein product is CASSLGPGDTNTGELFF.

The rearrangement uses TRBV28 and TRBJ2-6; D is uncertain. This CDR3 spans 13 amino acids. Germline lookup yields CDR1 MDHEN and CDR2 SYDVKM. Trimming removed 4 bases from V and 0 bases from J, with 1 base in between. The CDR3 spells CASSYSGANVLTF. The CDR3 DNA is TGTGCCAGCAGTTACTCTGGGGCCAACGTCCTGACTTTC.

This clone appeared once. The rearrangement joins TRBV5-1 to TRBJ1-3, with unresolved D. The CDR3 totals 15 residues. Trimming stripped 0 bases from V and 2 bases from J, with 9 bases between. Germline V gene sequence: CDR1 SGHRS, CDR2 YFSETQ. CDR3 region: CASSLEAETGNTIYF. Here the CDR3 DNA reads TGCGCCAGCAGCTTGGAGGCGGAAACTGGAAACACCATATATTTT.

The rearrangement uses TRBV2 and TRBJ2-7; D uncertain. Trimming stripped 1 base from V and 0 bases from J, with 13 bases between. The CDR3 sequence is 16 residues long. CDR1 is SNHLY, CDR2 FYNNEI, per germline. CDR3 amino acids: CASSEGGSSNSYEQYF. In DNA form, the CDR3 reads TGTGCCAGCAGTGAAGGCGGTTCCTCTAACTCCTACGAGCAGTACTTC.

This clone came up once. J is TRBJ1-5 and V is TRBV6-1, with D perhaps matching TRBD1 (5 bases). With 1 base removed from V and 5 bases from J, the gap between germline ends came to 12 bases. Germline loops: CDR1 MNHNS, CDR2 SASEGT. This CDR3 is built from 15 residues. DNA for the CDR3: TGTGCCAGCAGTGAAGGTCTCCGGGGGGATCAGCCCCAGCATTTT. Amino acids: CASSEGLRGDQPQHF.

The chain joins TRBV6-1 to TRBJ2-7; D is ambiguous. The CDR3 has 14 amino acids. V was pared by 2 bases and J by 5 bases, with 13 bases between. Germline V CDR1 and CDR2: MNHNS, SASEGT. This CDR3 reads CASSEFGEADEQYF. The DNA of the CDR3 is TGTGCCAGCAGTGAATTTGGTGAGGCGGACGAGCAGTACTTC.

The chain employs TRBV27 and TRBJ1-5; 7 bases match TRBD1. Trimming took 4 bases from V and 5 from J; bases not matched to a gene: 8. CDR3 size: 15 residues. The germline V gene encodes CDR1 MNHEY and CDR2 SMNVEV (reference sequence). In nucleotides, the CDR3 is TGTGCCAGCAGTTCCGGGACAGCCCGCGATCAGCCCCAGCATTTT. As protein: CASSSGTARDQPQHF.

DNA for the CDR3: TGTGCCAGCAGTGAATGGACAGGGGCTGAAGCTTTCTTT. Translated, it gives CASSEWTGAEAFF. The chain has TRBV6-1 and TRBJ1-1, with 9 bases lining up with TRBD1. The germline gives CDR1 MNHNS, CDR2 SASEGT. V dropped 2 bases and J dropped 6; count of bases not matched to a gene: 1. The CDR3 length is 13 residues.

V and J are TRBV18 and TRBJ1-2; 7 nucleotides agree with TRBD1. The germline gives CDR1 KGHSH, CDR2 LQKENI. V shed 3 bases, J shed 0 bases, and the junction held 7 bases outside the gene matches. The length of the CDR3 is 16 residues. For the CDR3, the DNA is TGTGCCAGCTCACCGGGGACAGCCTCAGCTAACTATGGCTACACCTTC. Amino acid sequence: CASSPGTASANYGYTF.

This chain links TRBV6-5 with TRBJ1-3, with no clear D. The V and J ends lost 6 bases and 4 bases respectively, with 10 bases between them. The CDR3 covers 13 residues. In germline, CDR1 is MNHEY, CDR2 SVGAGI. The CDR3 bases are TGTGCCAGCAGCCAACCCGGCGGAAACACCATATATTTT. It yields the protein CASSQPGGNTIYF.

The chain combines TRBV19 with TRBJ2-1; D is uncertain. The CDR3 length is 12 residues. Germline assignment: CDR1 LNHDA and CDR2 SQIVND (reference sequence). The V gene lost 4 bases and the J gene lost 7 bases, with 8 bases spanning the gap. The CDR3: CASSRWGNEQFF. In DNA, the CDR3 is TGTGCCAGTAGTAGATGGGGTAATGAGCAGTTCTTC.

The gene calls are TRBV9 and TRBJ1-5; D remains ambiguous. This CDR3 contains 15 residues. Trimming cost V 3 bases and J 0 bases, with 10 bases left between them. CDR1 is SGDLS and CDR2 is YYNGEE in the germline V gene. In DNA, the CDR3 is TGTGCCAGCAGCGAGTCACAGTATAGCAATCAGCCCCAGCATTTT. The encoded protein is CASSESQYSNQPQHF. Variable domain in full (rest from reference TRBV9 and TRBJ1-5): DSGVTQTPKHLITATGQRVTLRCSPRSGDLSVYWYQQSLDQGLQFLIQYYNGEERAKGNILERFSAQQFPDLHSELNLSSLELGDSALYFCASSESQYSNQPQHFGDGTRLSIL.

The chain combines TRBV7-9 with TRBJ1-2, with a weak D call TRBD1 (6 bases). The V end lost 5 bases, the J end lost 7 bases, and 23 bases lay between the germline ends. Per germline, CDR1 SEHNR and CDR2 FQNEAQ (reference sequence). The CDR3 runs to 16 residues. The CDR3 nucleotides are TGTGCCAGCAGCAGTTCAGGGGCCGGGGAATGGGGTGGCTACACCTTC. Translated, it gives CASSSSGAGEWGGYTF.

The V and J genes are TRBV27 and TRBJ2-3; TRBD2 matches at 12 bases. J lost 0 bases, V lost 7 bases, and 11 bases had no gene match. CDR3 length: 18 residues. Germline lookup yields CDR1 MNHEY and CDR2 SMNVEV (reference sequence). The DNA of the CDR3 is TGTGCCAGCACCAGGAGACTAGCGGGGGAACCTAGCACAGATACGCAGTATTTT. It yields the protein CASTRRLAGEPSTDTQYF.

The CDR3 is CASSTIRVNSPLHF. The CDR3, as DNA: TGTGCCAGCAGTACCATTAGGGTTAATTCACCCCTCCACTTT. The rearrangement joins TRBV6-5 to TRBJ1-6; D gene ambiguous. This CDR3 has 14 residues. CDR1 and CDR2 from the germline V gene are MNHEY and SVGAGI. Trimming pared 5 bases from V and 6 bases from J, leaving 11 bases between.